This T cell receptor beta chain appears in the sequencing data of a study of T cells expressing NK-cell markers. Regarding this clonotype: Its target is unknown.

UMIs accompanied the 5'RACE template switching by which TCR beta cDNA was made. TCRdb reanalyzed the 5' RACE reads, giving one entry per CDR3 protein sequence and no DNA. This sample carries fewer than 300,000 distinct CDR3 sequences, with around 4.2% going to the ten biggest clones. The CDR3 runs 17 residues. Germline-derived CDR1 and CDR2 are SGHRS and YFSETQ. General study results and limits: Whether the expanded NKG2C+ T cell clones recognized HCMV remained unclear.

The sequence was collected from a woman between 18 and 75 years old in good health. Sequencing was done on a sample of blood T cells: a sorted CD56 or NKG2C T cell subset, CD4+ or CD8+ T cells, or bulk PBMC T cells (not recorded which). This chain joins TRBV5-1 and TRBJ2-1; TCRdb's assignment of TRBD2 cannot be checked, as there is no DNA. CDR3 in amino acids: CASSLEGGLAGPREQFF.